A selection of T cell receptor beta chains follows, all from one sample in a study of cytomegalovirus exposure and HLA in healthy donors. Generated by immunoSEQ multiplex PCR, the TCRdb table keeps only in-frame clones and is missing some. The data contain roughly 190,000 clones, 70% to 80% of them singletons. Sequenced input: PBMCs. The receptors here all came from a girl under 18 in good health and CMV-seropositive. The CDR3 runs from the conserved cysteine through the conserved F or W. The D gene is left open where the match is weak. Not all rows give a size; the values are once, few, many and, for expanded clones, a class.

TRBJ1-5 TRBV6-6 once . CASSQTGFGQPQHF TGTGCCAGCAGCCAAACAGGTTTTGGCCAGCCCCAGCATTTT
TRBJ2-3 TRBV27 . . CASSFPGSATDTQYF TGTGCCAGCAGTTTCCCCGGGTCTGCCACAGATACGCAGTATTTT
TRBJ1-1 TRBV4-1 few . CASSQAVDYTEAFF TGCGCCAGCAGCCAAGCCGTGGACTACACTGAAGCTTTCTTT
TRBJ2-5 TRBV2 . TRBD1 CASRAVTGGRAQYF TGTGCCAGCAGGGCAGTAACAGGGGGCCGGGCCCAGTACTTC
TRBJ2-4 TRBV10-2 . TRBD2 CASSGLAGGPWAKNIQYF TGCGCCAGCAGTGGTCTAGCGGGGGGGCCATGGGCCAAAAACATTCAGTACTTC
TRBJ2-3 TRBV4-3 few TRBD1 CASSPWTGVSTDTQYF TGCGCCAGCAGCCCATGGACAGGGGTCAGCACAGATACGCAGTATTTT
TRBJ1-3 TRBV6-1 . . CASSKADSSGNTIYF TGTGCCAGCAGTAAAGCGGACTCATCTGGAAACACCATATATTTT
TRBJ2-3 TRBV7-8 once . CASSLSGPGAAWTDTQYF TGTGCCAGCAGCTTATCCGGGCCTGGGGCTGCATGGACAGATACGCAGTATTTT
TRBJ2-5 TRBV6-6 . TRBD2 CASSYELAPGTQYF TGTGCCAGCAGTTACGAACTAGCGCCGGGGACCCAGTACTTC
TRBJ2-3 TRBV4-1 once TRBD2 CASSQAQELAGVTQYF TGCGCCAGCAGCCAGGCTCAGGAACTAGCGGGGGTTACGCAGTATTTT
TRBJ1-1 TRBV18 . . CASSPRAGRDTEAFF TGTGCCAGCTCACCACGTGCAGGGAGGGACACTGAAGCTTTCTTT
TRBJ2-7 TRBV4-3 . TRBD2 CASSQGLWGGVNEQYF TGCGCCAGCAGCCAAGGTCTGTGGGGGGGGGTAAACGAGCAGTACTTC
TRBJ2-5 TRBV4-2 . TRBD2 CASSQAGLAGSETQYF TGTGCCAGCAGCCAAGCCGGGCTAGCGGGGAGTGAGACCCAGTACTTC
TRBJ1-2 TRBV10-2 . TRBD1 CASRETGTNYGYTF TGCGCCAGCAGGGAGACAGGGACGAACTATGGCTACACCTTC
TRBJ1-1 TRBV11-3 . . CASSGGTLNTEAFF TGTGCCAGCAGCGGCGGCACGTTGAACACTGAAGCTTTCTTT
TRBJ1-1 TRBV27 . TRBD1 CATQGATEAFF TGTGCCACCCAGGGGGCCACTGAAGCTTTCTTT
TRBJ2-6 TRBV27 . . CACGIQSSGANVLTF TGTGCCTGTGGCATCCAAAGCTCTGGGGCCAACGTCCTGACTTTC
TRBJ1-1 TRBV7-2 . TRBD1 CASSLRTGGNTEAFF TGTGCCAGCAGCCTCCGGACAGGGGGGAACACTGAAGCTTTCTTT
TRBJ1-1 TRBV9 few TRBD1 CASSVGTGNTEAFF TGTGCCAGCAGCGTAGGGACAGGGAACACTGAAGCTTTCTTT
TRBJ1-1 TRBV18 . . CASSLGGGNTEAFF TGTGCCAGCTCTCTCGGCGGGGGGAACACTGAAGCTTTCTTT
TRBJ2-2 TRBV18 . . CASSQVDPAGELFF TGTGCCAGCTCCCAGGTCGACCCCGCCGGGGAGCTGTTTTTT
TRBJ1-3 TRBV10-3 . TRBD1 CANPTGCYGNTIYF TGTGCCAACCCGACAGGGTGTTATGGAAACACCATATATTTT
TRBJ2-2 TRBV5-1 . . CASSLWASVGELFF TGCGCCAGCAGCTTGTGGGCTTCCGTTGGGGAGCTGTTTTTT
TRBJ1-1 TRBV19 few . CASTNRRRGNTEAFF TGTGCCAGTACTAATCGGAGAAGGGGGAACACTGAAGCTTTCTTT
TRBJ2-3 TRBV9 . TRBD2 CASSASTGLGRTDTQYF TGTGCCAGCAGCGCCTCGACGGGACTAGGGAGGACAGATACGCAGTATTTT
TRBJ2-1 TRBV2 few TRBD2 CASSESAGGLREQFF TGTGCCAGCAGTGAGTCAGCGGGGGGGCTCAGGGAGCAGTTCTTC
TRBJ2-1 TRBV7-2 few TRBD2 CASSLGGGKAGNEQFF TGTGCCAGCAGCTTAGGAGGAGGGAAAGCGGGGAATGAGCAGTTCTTC
TRBJ1-3 TRBV4-1 . . CASSQEGTASGNTIYF TGCGCCAGCAGCCAGGAGGGGACGGCATCTGGAAACACCATATATTTT